The source of this T cell receptor beta chain is a study of Ad26.COV2.S vaccination and SARS-CoV-2 variants. Treatment here: some 20 received Ad26.COV2.S at low or high dose, single or two shots; 5 received placebo; per-sample allocation not given. All samples were drawn on day 63, counting from the first vaccine or placebo injection. The V end was cut by 3 bases, the J end by 13 bases, with 13 bases between. CDR3 size: 12 residues. From germline, CDR1 is SNHLY and CDR2 FYNNEI. The repertoire was sequenced with immunoSEQ multiplex PCR; TCRdb's copy has only in-frame clones and lacks some. The sample records approximately 280,000 clones, around 87% being singletons.

The source is a person between 18 and 65 years old who received the Ad26.COV2.S COVID-19 vaccine or a placebo. Source: peripheral blood, taken in a trial of Ad26.COV2.S vaccine versus placebo. The V gene is TRBV2, the J gene TRBJ2-1; D is possibly TRBD2 (5 bases). The CDR3 loop is CASSDRDTIQFF. The CDR3 bases are TGTGCCAGCAGTGACCGGGATACTATACAGTTCTTC.